This T cell receptor beta chain was profiled in a study of shared clonotypes between healthy human individuals. Points from the study as a whole: Sharing of clonotypes among donors was expected to vary with sequencing depth.

Clones were sequenced by immunoSEQ multiplex PCR, and TCRdb holds only the in-frame ones, with some missing. The profile shows around 1.5 million clones, around 98% of them singletons. Notes on this clone: The antigen remains unidentified.

Per the germline V gene, CDR1 is SEHNR and CDR2 is FQNEAQ (reference sequence). CDR3 length equals 12 residues. The V end was cut by 5 bases, the J end by 6 bases, with 8 bases between. Division of CD4+ cells produced a CD45RA+ naive subset and a CD45RA-negative memory subset. The TCR comes from a man aged 25-45 years in good health. V usage is TRBV7-9 and J usage is TRBJ2-1, with no clear D. Material for sequencing was naive CD4+ T cells sorted from blood. Described subset: CD45RA+ positively selected. The CDR3 here is CASSRQVNEQFF. The CDR3, as DNA: TGTGCCAGCAGCCGCCAGGTCAATGAGCAGTTCTTC.